This T cell receptor (beta chain) was sequenced for a study of shared clonotypes between healthy human individuals. Germline V gives CDR1 MNHNS, CDR2 SASEGT. This CDR3 is built from 12 residues. Trimming left V 8 bases short and J 3 bases short, with 9 bases between. A CD45RA+ naive subset and a CD45RA-negative memory subset were split from CD4+ cells. Whole-study findings and limits: Among several donors, about 5% of naive CD4 clonotypes were found in common.

Repertoires were generated with immunoSEQ multiplex PCR, while TCRdb's copy carries only in-frame clones and drops some. The table records some 1,100,000 clones, 70% to 80% of them present only once. Of note for this clone: Its matching antigen is unknown.

The clonotype was recovered from a man younger than 35 in good health. Some clones in this sample may be carry-over from other donors' samples. The sample taken for sequencing was memory CD4+ T cells from PBMCs. Subset of the sample: CD45RA-negative fraction. The rearrangement uses TRBV6-1 and TRBJ2-3; D is perhaps TRBD1 (5 bases). CDR3 DNA sequence: TGTGCCAGCCAGGGTGCGACAGATACGCAGTATTTT. Protein sequence: CASQGATDTQYF.